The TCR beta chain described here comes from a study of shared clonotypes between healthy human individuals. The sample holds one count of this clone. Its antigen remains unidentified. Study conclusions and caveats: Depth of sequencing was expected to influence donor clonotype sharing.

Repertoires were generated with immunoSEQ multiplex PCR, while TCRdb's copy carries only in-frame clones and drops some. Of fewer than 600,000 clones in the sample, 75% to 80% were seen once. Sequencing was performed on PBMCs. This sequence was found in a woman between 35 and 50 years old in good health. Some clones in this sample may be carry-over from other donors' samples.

The CDR3 coding sequence is TGTGCCAGCAGCGGATATCATAGCGGGAGGAGAGAGACCCAGTACTTC. Its translation: CASSGYHSGRRETQYF. This chain links TRBV5-4 with TRBJ2-5; 10 bases match TRBD2. The trim removed 4 bases at V and 4 bases at J, leaving 10 bases unmatched. The CDR3 covers 16 residues. Germline loops: CDR1 SGHNT, CDR2 YYREEE (reference sequence).